Presented here are 8 T cell receptor beta chains from one specimen sequenced in a study of graft-versus-host responses after intestinal transplantation. These TCRs' antigens remain unknown. The protocol was immunoSEQ multiplex PCR, while the TCRdb copy is restricted to in-frame clones and leaves out a portion. The data hold tens of thousands of clones, with less than 85% observed a single time. The sample here was unstimulated CD4+ T cells sorted from spleen or lymph node cells, taken before transplant. These receptors were taken from a human donor who was the organ donor for an intestinal transplant.

The chain employs TRBV27 and TRBJ1-6; TRBD1 agrees at 8 bases. Germline V gene lookup returns CDR1 MNHEY and CDR2 SMNVEV (reference sequence). J lost 6 bases, V lost 0 bases, and 1 base had no gene match. The CDR3 covers 15 residues. The CDR3 nucleotides are TGTGCCAGCAGTTTATCGGACAGGGCTAATTCACCCCTCCACTTT. It is translated as CASSLSDRANSPLHF.

The rearrangement links TRBV11-2 to TRBJ2-1; D not certain. Germline V gene lookup returns CDR1 SGHAT and CDR2 FQNNGV. This CDR3 region has 13 residues. Trimming stripped 3 bases from V and 3 bases from J, with 6 bases between. This chain's CDR3 is CASSLDDYNEQFF. In DNA form, the CDR3 reads TGTGCCAGCAGCTTGGATGACTACAATGAGCAGTTCTTC.

The chain combines TRBV19 with TRBJ2-7; 8 positions agree with TRBD1. The V gene end was trimmed by 2 bases and the J gene end by 0 bases; junction bases not matched to a gene: 0. This CDR3 is built from 14 residues. Per germline, CDR1 LNHDA and CDR2 SQIVND (reference sequence). In nucleotides, the CDR3 is TGTGCCAGTAGTATAACAGGGGGCTCCTACGAGCAGTACTTC. It codes for CASSITGGSYEQYF.

V is TRBV19 and J is TRBJ2-5; D may match TRBD1 or TRBD2 (7 bases each). The germline V gene has CDR1 LNHDA and CDR2 SQIVND (reference sequence). This CDR3 is 16 amino acids long. V was cut by 5 bases and J by 5 bases, with 21 bases left in between. The CDR3 coding sequence is TGTGCCAGTAGTGTTGGAACCGGGACAGCGGGGGAGACCCAGTACTTC. Translating it yields CASSVGTGTAGETQYF.

The J gene is TRBJ1-1, the V gene TRBV30, with a weak D call TRBD1 (6 bases). The germline gives CDR1 GTSNPN, CDR2 SVGIG (reference sequence). The V end was cut by 4 bases, the J end by 8 bases, with 17 bases between. The CDR3 is 13 amino acids. The CDR3 DNA is TGTGCCTGGACCTGGGGGCAAGGAAGGGAAGCTTTCTTT. As protein: CAWTWGQGREAFF.

The chain is built from TRBV21-1 and TRBJ2-3. TRBV21-1 is a pseudogene locus. CDR3 length: 11 amino acids. CDR3 sequence: CASSNTDTQYF. The CDR3 nucleotides read TGTGCCAGCAGCAACACAGATACGCAGTATTTT.

Worth noting for this clone: The sample has other DNA sequences that encode this CDR3 too. V is TRBV11-2 and J is TRBJ2-3; tentatively, D is TRBD2 (5 bases). V was pared by 6 bases and J by 4 bases, with 17 bases between. The CDR3 contains 15 residues. CDR1 is SGHAT and CDR2 is FQNNGV in the germline V gene. This CDR3 reads CASRSRGQPADTQYF. CDR3 DNA sequence: TGTGCCAGCAGATCTCGGGGTCAGCCTGCAGATACGCAGTATTTT.

The chain has TRBV7-4 and TRBJ1-1, with a tentative D call TRBD1 (6 bases). CDR3 length: 16 residues. Per the germline V gene, CDR1 is SGHVT and CDR2 is SQSDAQ. The V end lost 5 bases, the J end lost 1 base, and 17 bases lay between the germline ends. The CDR3 DNA is TGTGCCAGCAGCCGGCCCCCGGGACACACGAACACTGAAGCTTTCTTT. Translation gives CASSRPPGHTNTEAFF.